The next 22 T cell receptor beta chains were all read from a single sample in a study of T cell changes during pregnancy in multiple sclerosis. Assay used: immunoSEQ multiplex PCR; TCRdb lists only in-frame clones, some missing. The repertoire holds fewer than 65,000 clones, with 90% as singletons. Sequenced material: peripheral blood, taken in the first trimester of pregnancy. The origin of the receptors is a female donor in good health, enrolled as a control in a pregnancy study.

The rearrangement uses TRBV4-2 and TRBJ1-2, with D possibly TRBD1 on 5 matching bases. Germline V gene sequence: CDR1 LGHNA, CDR2 YNFKEQ. The CDR3 extends over 12 amino acids. The V end lost 1 base, the J end lost 8 bases, and 8 bases lay between the germline ends. CDR3 amino acids: CASSQAGLGYTF. CDR3 nucleotide sequence: TGTGCCAGCAGCCAAGCAGGGCTCGGCTACACCTTC.

The chain carries TRBV27 and TRBJ2-1; 12 bases match TRBD2. V dropped 5 bases and J dropped 8; count of bases not matched to a gene: 4. Germline lookup yields CDR1 MNHEY and CDR2 SMNVEV (reference sequence). This CDR3 is 14 amino acids long. CDR3 in DNA: TGTGCCAGCAGTCCCGGACTAGCGGGATATGAGCAGTTCTTC. Translation: CASSPGLAGYEQFF.

V is TRBV5-1 and J is TRBJ1-1, with 9 bases lining up with TRBD1. Germline values: CDR1 SGHRS, CDR2 YFSETQ. This CDR3 spans 15 amino acids. The V gene end was trimmed by 4 bases and the J gene end by 13 bases; junction bases not matched to a gene: 17. The DNA of the CDR3 is TGCGCCAGCAGCCCTGCCCTACAGGGGGCCATGGAGGGTTTCTTT. This encodes CASSPALQGAMEGFF. Full variable domain (missing parts from reference TRBV5-1 and TRBJ1-1): KAGVTQTPRYLIKTRGQQVTLSCSPISGHRSVSWYQQTPGQGLQFLFEYFSETQRNKGNFPGRFSGRQFSNSRSEMNVSTLELGDSALYLCASSPALQGAMEGFFGQGTRLTVV.

CDR3 region: CASSPGEVGSPLHF. The CDR3 DNA is TGCGCCAGCAGCCCCGGGGAGGTCGGGTCACCCCTCCACTTT. J is TRBJ1-6 and V is TRBV5-1; no reliable D call. The CDR3 runs 14 residues. The germline CDR1 and CDR2 sequences are SGHRS and YFSETQ. The germline V and J ends were trimmed by 4 bases and 10 bases, with 15 bases remaining between them.

This chain uses TRBV7-2 with TRBJ2-3, with D tentatively TRBD2 (6 bases). The V gene's germline CDR1 is SGHTA and CDR2 FQGNSA. The CDR3 is 15 residues long. V was clipped by 3 bases and J by 2 bases, with 12 bases between them. CDR3 nucleotide sequence: TGTGCCAGCAGCTTTACCCCGGGAGCCACAGATACGCAGTATTTT. Its translation is CASSFTPGATDTQYF. Combining the CDR3 with reference TRBV7-2 and TRBJ2-3 gives the whole variable domain GAGVSQSPSNKVTEKGKDVELRCDPISGHTALYWYRQSLGQGLEFLIYFQGNSAPDKSGLPSDRFSAERTGGSVSTLTIQRTQQEDSAVYLCASSFTPGATDTQYFGPGTRLTVL.

The genes are TRBV9 and TRBJ1-2; 8 nucleotides agree with TRBD1. The CDR3 has 15 amino acids. The ends lost 4 bases at V and 5 bases at J; junction bases unmatched: 10. Germline V CDR1 and CDR2: SGDLS, YYNGEE. The CDR3 is CASSLTGGNKYGYTF. CDR3 bases: TGTGCCAGCAGCCTTACAGGGGGGAATAAGTATGGCTACACCTTC.

This chain connects TRBV2 to TRBJ1-2; D might be TRBD1 (6 bases). The CDR3 has 14 residues. Per the germline V gene, CDR1 is SNHLY and CDR2 is FYNNEI. V shed 2 bases and J shed 4 bases, with 11 bases lying between them. This chain's CDR3 is CASSESLDSYGYTF. DNA of the CDR3: TGTGCCAGCAGTGAATCCTTGGACAGCTATGGCTACACCTTC.

This rearrangement joins TRBV2 to TRBJ2-1; D is unclear. Trimming took 1 base from V and 6 from J, leaving 10 bases between them. The germline CDR1 and CDR2 sequences are SNHLY and FYNNEI. The CDR3 totals 14 residues. The CDR3 DNA is TGTGCCAGCAGTGAAGGACTCGTTAGCAATGAGCAGTTCTTC. It codes for CASSEGLVSNEQFF.

The chain is built from TRBV7-9 and TRBJ1-5; TRBD1 aligns across 9 bases. V lost 6 bases and J lost 1; bases outside the gene matches: 7. Germline CDR1 reads SEHNR; CDR2 reads FQNEAQ (reference sequence). This CDR3 spans 16 amino acids. CDR3 sequence: CASSPTGGLSNQPQHF. The CDR3 bases are TGTGCCAGCAGTCCGACAGGGGGACTGAGCAATCAGCCCCAGCATTTT. The full variable domain, in which reference TRBV7-9 and TRBJ1-5 provide the parts outside the CDR3, is DTGVSQNPRHKITKRGQNVTFRCDPISEHNRLYWYRQTLGQGPEFLTYFQNEAQLEKSRLLSDRFSAERPKGSFSTLEIQRTEQGDSAMYLCASSPTGGLSNQPQHFGDGTRLSIL.

The chain uses TRBV29-1 and TRBJ1-5, with 7 bases identical to TRBD1. Germline CDR1 and CDR2: SQVTM and ANQGSEA. Trimming cost V 4 bases and J 5 bases; bases outside gene matches: 2. The CDR3 spans 12 residues. The CDR3: CSVGQGDQPQHF. Written as DNA, the CDR3 is TGCAGCGTTGGGCAGGGGGATCAGCCCCAGCATTTT.

The V and J genes are TRBV19 and TRBJ2-7; no clear D gene. The ends were cut back, 2 bases at V and 6 bases at J, with 17 bases in the middle. Germline CDR1 is LNHDA and CDR2 is SQIVND (reference sequence). The length of the CDR3 is 15 residues. CDR3: CASSIRWLDPGEQYF. The CDR3 DNA reads as TGTGCCAGTAGTATACGGTGGCTAGACCCCGGCGAGCAGTACTTC.

This clone was seen just once. The chain recombines TRBV7-9 with TRBJ2-1, with 9 bases that match TRBD2. J lost 3 bases, V lost 4 bases, and 7 bases had no gene match. Germline V lookup: CDR1 SEHNR, CDR2 FQNEAQ (reference sequence). CDR3 size: 16 residues. CDR3 in DNA: TGTGCCAGCAGCTCGCGGACTAGCGAGGGCTACAATGAGCAGTTCTTC. It codes for CASSSRTSEGYNEQFF.

The rearrangement uses TRBV27 and TRBJ1-6, with D uncertain. Germline CDR1 MNHEY, CDR2 SMNVEV (reference sequence). The ends were cut back, 5 bases at V and 6 bases at J, with 20 bases in the middle. There are 17 residues in the CDR3. The CDR3 reads CASSRAGSLKGNSPLHF. The CDR3 coding sequence is TGTGCCAGCAGTCGGGCGGGGAGCCTCAAGGGTAATTCACCCCTCCACTTT.

This clone turned up a few times. The J gene is TRBJ1-1, the V gene TRBV5-1; 7 bases are a match to TRBD1. CDR1 is SGHRS, CDR2 YFSETQ, per germline. Trimming cost V 1 base and J 4 bases; bases outside gene matches: 4. The CDR3 sequence is 14 residues long. CDR3 region: CASSLNQGGTEAFF. CDR3 nucleotide sequence: TGCGCCAGCAGCTTGAACCAGGGGGGCACTGAAGCTTTCTTT.

This chain connects TRBV7-3 to TRBJ1-1, with TRBD1 as a possible D gene (6 bases). With 5 bases removed from V and 10 bases from J, the gap between germline ends came to 17 bases. The CDR3 runs 13 residues. Germline CDR1 SGHTA, CDR2 FQGTGA. The chain's CDR3 is CASSTQGVGRAFF. CDR3 sequence (DNA): TGTGCCAGCAGCACACAGGGAGTGGGCAGAGCTTTCTTT.

This chain links TRBV5-1 with TRBJ2-7, with TRBD1 as a possible D gene (6 bases). V dropped 0 bases and J dropped 0 bases, with 16 bases sitting between them. The CDR3 runs to 17 residues. Germline lookup yields CDR1 SGHRS and CDR2 YFSETQ. The CDR3 spells CASSLGGRGQSSYEQYF. CDR3 DNA: TGCGCCAGCAGCTTGGGCGGCCGCGGACAGAGCTCCTACGAGCAGTACTTC.

V and J are TRBV27 and TRBJ2-3; 7 nucleotides line up with TRBD2. Germline V lookup: CDR1 MNHEY, CDR2 SMNVEV (reference sequence). The CDR3 covers 14 residues. After removal of 6 bases from V and 6 bases from J, the junction contained 9 bases not matched to a gene. DNA for the CDR3: TGTGCCAGCAGCGGCCTCCTGGGGGGGGATACGCAGTATTTT. It codes for CASSGLLGGDTQYF.

The chain has TRBV5-1 and TRBJ1-1; D is ambiguous. Germline CDR1 is SGHRS and CDR2 is YFSETQ. This CDR3 has 13 residues. The germline V and J ends were trimmed by 1 base and 3 bases, with 7 bases remaining between them. The CDR3: CASSLRDDTEAFF. In nucleotides, the CDR3 is TGCGCCAGCAGCTTGCGGGATGACACTGAAGCTTTCTTT.

V usage is TRBV30 and J usage is TRBJ1-6, with 9 positions matching TRBD1. The CDR3 runs to 15 residues. Unmatched junction bases numbered 0, after V lost 3 bases and J lost 0 bases. Germline loops: CDR1 GTSNPN, CDR2 SVGIG (reference sequence). The CDR3 region is CAWRTGGSYNSPLHF. DNA of the CDR3: TGTGCCTGGAGGACAGGGGGCTCCTATAATTCACCCCTCCACTTT.

V and J are TRBV4-3 and TRBJ2-2; 10 bases line up with TRBD2. The CDR3 has 17 amino acids. V trimming: 0 bases; J trimming: 6 bases; junction bases outside the gene matches: 7. The germline V gene has CDR1 LGHNA and CDR2 YSLEER. This CDR3 is CASSQDSTSGTAGELFF. As DNA, the CDR3 is TGCGCCAGCAGCCAAGATAGTACTAGCGGGACTGCCGGGGAGCTGTTTTTT.

This chain uses TRBV6-1 with TRBJ1-4, with TRBD1 as a possible D gene (6 bases). This CDR3 is 18 amino acids long. V was cut by 4 bases and J by 4 bases, with 22 bases left in between. Germline V gene lookup returns CDR1 MNHNS and CDR2 SASEGT. CDR3 coding DNA: TGTGCCAGCAGTGGAAAGTCCGGACAGCCTTTAAGTAATGAAAAACTGTTTTTT. This encodes CASSGKSGQPLSNEKLFF.

The V gene is TRBV7-2, the J gene TRBJ2-7; weak D call: TRBD2 (6 bases). Deletions cut 8 bases from V and 3 bases from J, with 14 bases between. The CDR3 is made up of 13 amino acids. In germline, CDR1 is SGHTA, CDR2 FQGNSA. CDR3 in amino acids: CASCREPHYEQYF. The DNA of the CDR3 is TGTGCCAGCTGCCGGGAGCCCCACTACGAGCAGTACTTC.